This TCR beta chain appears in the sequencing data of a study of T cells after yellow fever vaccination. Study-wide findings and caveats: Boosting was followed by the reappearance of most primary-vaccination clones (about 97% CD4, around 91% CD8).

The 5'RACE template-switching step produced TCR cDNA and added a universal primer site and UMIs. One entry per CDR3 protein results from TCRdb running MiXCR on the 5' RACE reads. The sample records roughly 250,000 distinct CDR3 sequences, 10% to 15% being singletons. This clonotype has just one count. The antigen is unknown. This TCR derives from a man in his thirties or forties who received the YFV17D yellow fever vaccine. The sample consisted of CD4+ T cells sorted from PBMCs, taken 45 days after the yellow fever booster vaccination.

The CDR3 bases are TGCGCCAGCAGGAGGGGCGGCAGCGTCTACGAGCAGTACTTC. Its translation is CASRRGGSVYEQYF. The chain employs TRBV5-1 and TRBJ2-7; possibly TRBD1 or TRBD2 for D (5 bases each). The CDR3 consists of 14 residues. V lost 5 bases and J lost 3, with 15 bases in between. Per the germline V gene, CDR1 is SGHRS and CDR2 is YFSETQ.